One T cell receptor beta chain is described in this entry. Antigen: not known. Ten immunoSEQ deep assay plates were used by the authors to sequence unsorted PBMC DNA. Original data processing: Filtering of immunoSEQ junctional sequences could not match full-length read filtering. Data came from immunoSEQ multiplex PCR; TCRdb stores just in-frame clones and leaves some out. That table furnishes V, J and clone size, whereas the DNA furnished D and trimming. The sample comprises 450,000 to 500,000 clones, roughly 80% of which are singletons, and around 12% rests with the top ten. This entry is derived from a study of shared clonotypes between healthy human individuals. Study-wide results and caveats: Only blood was sampled, and tissue TCR repertoires likely differ from blood ones. Deeper or shallower sequencing was expected to change how clonotypes are shared among donors.

Germline V CDR1 and CDR2: MDHEN, SYDVKM. CDR3 length equals 16 residues. The V gene end was trimmed by 7 bases and the J gene end by 8 bases; junction bases not matched to a gene: 15. V gene TRBV28 combines with J gene TRBJ1-4; 8 positions agree with TRBD1. The sequence was obtained from a woman in her thirties or forties in good health. Some clones in this sample may be carry-over from other donors' samples. Sequencing was performed on PBMCs. The CDR3 here is CASKGGGQGGREKLFF. The CDR3 DNA is TGTGCCAGCAAGGGTGGCGGACAGGGAGGTAGAGAAAAACTGTTTTTT. The whole variable domain, remainder taken from reference TRBV28 and TRBJ1-4, is DVKVTQSSRYLVKRTGEKVFLECVQDMDHENMFWYRQDPGLGLRLIYFSYDVKMKEKGDIPEGYSVSREKKERFSLILESASTNQTSMYLCASKGGGQGGREKLFFGSGTQLSVL.